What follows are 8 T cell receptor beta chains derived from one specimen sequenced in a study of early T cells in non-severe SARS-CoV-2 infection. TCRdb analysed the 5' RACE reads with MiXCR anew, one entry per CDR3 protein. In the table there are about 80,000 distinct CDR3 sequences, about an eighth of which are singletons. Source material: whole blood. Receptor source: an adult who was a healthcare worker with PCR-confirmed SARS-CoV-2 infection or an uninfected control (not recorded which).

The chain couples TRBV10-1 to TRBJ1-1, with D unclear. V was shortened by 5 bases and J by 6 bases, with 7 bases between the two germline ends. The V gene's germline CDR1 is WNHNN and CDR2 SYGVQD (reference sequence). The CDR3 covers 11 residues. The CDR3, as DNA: TGCGCCAGCAGTCGAGGCTCTGAAGCTTTCTTT. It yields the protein CASSRGSEAFF.

The DNA for the CDR3 is TGTGCCAGCAGTTTATTGGCAGGGCAAGCTGGCTACACCTTC. It specifies CASSLLAGQAGYTF. This chain connects TRBV12-3 or TRBV12-4 to TRBJ1-2, with a possible D match to TRBD1 (5 bases). CDR3 length equals 14 residues. Trimming pared 2 bases from V and 7 bases from J, leaving 14 bases between.

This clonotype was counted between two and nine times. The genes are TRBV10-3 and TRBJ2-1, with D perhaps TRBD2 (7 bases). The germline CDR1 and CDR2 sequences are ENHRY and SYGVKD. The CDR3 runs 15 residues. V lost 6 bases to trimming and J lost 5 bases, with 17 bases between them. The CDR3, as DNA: TGTGCCATCAGAAGGATGGGGGGGCTAGACAATGAGCAGTTCTTC. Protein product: CAIRRMGGLDNEQFF.

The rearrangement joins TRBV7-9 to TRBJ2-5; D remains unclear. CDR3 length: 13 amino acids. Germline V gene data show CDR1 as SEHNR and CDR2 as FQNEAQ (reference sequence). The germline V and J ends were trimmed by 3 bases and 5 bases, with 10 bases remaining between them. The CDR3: CASSFYRAETQYF. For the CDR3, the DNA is TGTGCCAGCAGCTTTTATAGGGCGGAGACCCAGTACTTC.

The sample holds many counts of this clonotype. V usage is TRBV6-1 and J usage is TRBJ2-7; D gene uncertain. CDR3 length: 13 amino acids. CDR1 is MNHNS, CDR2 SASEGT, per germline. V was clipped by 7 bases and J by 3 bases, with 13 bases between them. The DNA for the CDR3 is TGTGCCAGCAACCCGGGCCTTAACTACGAGCAGTACTTC. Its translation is CASNPGLNYEQYF.

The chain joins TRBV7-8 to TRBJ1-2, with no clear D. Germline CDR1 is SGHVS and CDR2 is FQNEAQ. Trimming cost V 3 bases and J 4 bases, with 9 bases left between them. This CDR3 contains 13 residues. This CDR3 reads CASSFDKSYGYTF. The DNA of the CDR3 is TGTGCCAGCAGCTTTGACAAATCCTATGGCTACACCTTC.

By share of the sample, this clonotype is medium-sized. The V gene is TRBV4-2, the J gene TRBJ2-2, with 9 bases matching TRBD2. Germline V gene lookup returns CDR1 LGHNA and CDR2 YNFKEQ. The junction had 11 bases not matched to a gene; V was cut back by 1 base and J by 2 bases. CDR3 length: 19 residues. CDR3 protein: CASSQGEASGALNTGELFF. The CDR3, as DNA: TGTGCCAGCAGCCAAGGAGAAGCTAGCGGGGCGTTAAACACCGGGGAGCTGTTTTTT.

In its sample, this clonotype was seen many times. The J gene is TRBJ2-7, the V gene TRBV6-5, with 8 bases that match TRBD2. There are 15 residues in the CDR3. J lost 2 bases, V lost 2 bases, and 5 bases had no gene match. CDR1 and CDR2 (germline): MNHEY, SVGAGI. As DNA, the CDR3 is TGTGCCAGCAGTTACGCGAGCGGGGGAACCTACGAGCAGTACTTC. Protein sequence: CASSYASGGTYEQYF.